Reported below is one TCR beta chain. These data belong to a study of blood T cell repertoires in COVID-19. Across the study: Sites across the United States, Italy and Spain contributed samples from acute and convalescent COVID-19. From T cells, B-cell-depleted T cells, or PBMCs came the material, which was cDNA or gDNA.

The V end lost 8 bases, the J end lost 0 bases, and 11 bases lay between the germline ends. Germline assignment: CDR1 SGHRS and CDR2 YFSETQ. This CDR3 region has 13 residues. The method was immunoSEQ multiplex PCR; TCRdb's version includes in-frame clones alone and lacks a portion of them. The sample has some 230,000 clones, 80% to 85% seen once. The sequence derives from a woman aged 80 or over with COVID-19, enrolled during active disease. Source material: peripheral blood. V gene TRBV5-1 combines with J gene TRBJ1-1; D gene ambiguous. This chain's CDR3 is CASRLELNTEAFF. The CDR3 coding sequence is TGCGCCAGTCGACTGGAATTGAACACTGAAGCTTTCTTT.